Presented here are 9 T cell receptor beta chains from one specimen sequenced in a study of cytomegalovirus exposure and HLA in healthy donors. It was with 60 Vbeta and 13 Jbeta primers that the PCR ran. TCRdb's copy holds only in-frame clones and misses some; the assay was immunoSEQ multiplex PCR. The sample has some 150,000 clones, 70% to 80% seen once; the top ten hold 4.9%. Sequenced: PBMCs. The receptors derive from a woman aged 45-59 years in good health and CMV-seronegative.

The gene calls are TRBV2 and TRBJ2-7; D not resolved. The length of the CDR3 is 13 residues. The V gene's germline CDR1 is SNHLY and CDR2 FYNNEI. V shed 7 bases and J shed 1 base, with 11 bases lying between them. The CDR3 reads CASNPIQSYEQYF. Written as DNA, the CDR3 is TGTGCCAGCAACCCCATTCAGTCCTACGAGCAGTACTTC. The whole variable domain, remainder taken from reference TRBV2 and TRBJ2-7, is EPEVTQTPSHQVTQMGQEVILRCVPISNHLYFYWYRQILGQKVEFLVSFYNNEISEKSEIFDDQFSVERPDGSNFTLKIRSTKLEDSAMYFCASNPIQSYEQYFGPGTRLTVT.

The V gene is TRBV6-1, the J gene TRBJ1-1; weak D call: TRBD1 (6 bases). Deletions cut 8 bases from V and 7 bases from J, with 14 bases between. Germline-derived CDR1 and CDR2 are MNHNS and SASEGT. This CDR3 is built from 12 residues. As DNA, the CDR3 is TGTGCCAGCGGTAGGGGGACCGGTGAAGCTTTCTTT. Protein: CASGRGTGEAFF.

The chain combines TRBV2 with TRBJ2-2, with TRBD1 matching 8 bases. This CDR3 comprises 13 residues. Germline CDR1 reads SNHLY; CDR2 reads FYNNEI. The J segment lost 5 bases and the V segment lost 6 bases, leaving 2 bases of the junction unmatched. The CDR3 DNA reads TGTGCCAGCAGGGACAGGGTAACCGGGGAGCTGTTTTTT. This gives the protein CASRDRVTGELFF.

This chain uses TRBV19 with TRBJ1-5; 8 positions agree with TRBD1. The CDR3 loop spans 15 amino acids. CDR1 and CDR2 (germline): LNHDA, SQIVND (reference sequence). Trimming removed 6 bases from V and 3 bases from J; junction bases left unmatched: 7. CDR3 region: CASRRLTGDNQPQHF. CDR3 DNA: TGTGCCAGTAGACGCTTGACAGGGGACAATCAGCCCCAGCATTTT.

This clone was seen more than once but under ten times. J is TRBJ2-3 and V is TRBV19; 9 nucleotides align to TRBD1. This CDR3 spans 15 amino acids. V lost 8 bases to trimming and J lost 2 bases; unmatched junction nucleotides: 8. The V gene's germline CDR1 is LNHDA and CDR2 SQIVND (reference sequence). The DNA of the CDR3 is TGTGCCAGTCAAGATGACAGGGGGACCACAGATACGCAGTATTTT. Its protein product is CASQDDRGTTDTQYF.

This rearrangement joins TRBV6-6 to TRBJ1-6, with 8 positions matching TRBD1. J gave up 9 bases and V 2 bases, and 6 bases lay outside the gene matches. CDR1 MNHNY and CDR2 SVGAGI come from the germline V gene (reference sequence). The CDR3 is 15 amino acids. The CDR3 DNA is TGTGCCAGCAGTTACCGGGGACAGGCGGGTTCACCCCTCCACTTT. Its translation is CASSYRGQAGSPLHF.

The rearrangement links TRBV7-9 to TRBJ2-7; 10 positions match TRBD1. The V and J ends lost 5 bases and 1 base, in that order; junction bases with no gene match: 8. The germline CDR1 and CDR2 sequences are SEHNR and FQNEAQ (reference sequence). CDR3 length: 16 amino acids. The CDR3 coding sequence is TGTGCCAGCAGCACGGACAGGGGGGCGTTTTCCTACGAGCAGTACTTC. As protein: CASSTDRGAFSYEQYF.

In its sample, this clone was seen a few times. Here the CDR3 DNA reads TGTGCCAGCAGCTCTACAGGGGACACTGAAGCTTTCTTT. Amino acid sequence: CASSSTGDTEAFF. The chain is built from TRBV5-6 and TRBJ1-1, with 7 bases that match TRBD1. Germline-derived CDR1 and CDR2 are SGHDT and YYEEEE. The CDR3 contains 13 residues. Trimming at V came to 3 bases and at J to 3 bases, leaving 2 bases not matched to a gene.

The CDR3 bases are TGTGCCAGCAGATCCGGGGGGGATTCACCCCTCCACTTT. Amino acid sequence: CASRSGGDSPLHF. The V and J genes are TRBV7-9 and TRBJ1-6; tentatively, D is TRBD1 (5 bases). V was trimmed by 6 bases and J by 8 bases, leaving 11 bases between them. The CDR3 has 13 residues. Germline assignment: CDR1 SEHNR and CDR2 FQNEAQ (reference sequence).